Below, 14 T cell receptor beta chains from the same sample are listed, as sequenced in a study of T cell responses to AZD1222 COVID-19 vaccine. The method was immunoSEQ multiplex PCR; TCRdb's version includes in-frame clones alone and lacks a portion of them. Of 100,000 to 150,000 clones listed, more than 75% are singletons. The sequenced sample was peripheral blood, obtained 28 days after the second AZD1222 dose. These receptors were obtained from an adult who received the AZD1222 COVID-19 vaccine.

The rearrangement links TRBV13 to TRBJ2-7; D gene uncertain. Trimming took 5 bases from V and 7 from J, leaving 9 bases between them. In germline, CDR1 is PRHDT, CDR2 FYEKMQ (reference sequence). This CDR3 is built from 11 residues. The CDR3 DNA sequence: TGTGCCAGCAGCCTCCGGCGAGAGCAGTACTTC. Amino acid sequence: CASSLRREQYF.

V and J are TRBV6-5 and TRBJ1-1; D call uncertain. V gave up 6 bases and J gave up 4 bases, with 12 bases separating them. Looked up from germline, CDR1 is MNHEY and CDR2 is SVGAGI. The CDR3 covers 13 residues. The CDR3 sequence is CASRDSWGTEAFF. DNA of the CDR3: TGTGCCAGCAGGGATTCATGGGGCACTGAAGCTTTCTTT.

This chain connects TRBV4-1 to TRBJ2-7, with 8 positions matching TRBD1. CDR3 size: 15 residues. J lost 5 bases, V lost 1 base, and 7 bases had no gene match. CDR1 is MGHRA and CDR2 is YSYEKL in the germline V gene. CDR3 region: CASSQGEGDRNEQYF. CDR3 coding DNA: TGCGCCAGCAGCCAAGGTGAAGGGGACAGGAACGAGCAGTACTTC.

The chain carries TRBV3-1 (or the pseudogene TRBV3-2) and TRBJ1-2; 9 nucleotides line up with TRBD1. This CDR3 spans 16 amino acids. The V segment lost 0 bases and the J segment 8 bases; nucleotides outside the gene matches: 10. Per germline, CDR1 LGHDT and CDR2 YNNKEL (reference sequence). The chain's CDR3 is CASSQDPGQGLGGYTF. In DNA form, the CDR3 reads TGTGCCAGCAGCCAAGATCCGGGACAGGGACTTGGCGGCTACACCTTC.

The V call is TRBV15, the J call TRBJ1-4, with TRBD1 matching 7 bases. This CDR3 is built from 16 residues. The ends lost 5 bases at V and 11 bases at J; junction bases unmatched: 17. CDR1 and CDR2 (germline): LNHNV, YYDKDF (reference sequence). This CDR3 reads CATSRLGQAGLGKLFF. CDR3 nucleotides: TGTGCCACCAGCCGCCTCGGACAGGCCGGATTAGGGAAACTGTTTTTT.

This sequence joins TRBV19 and TRBJ2-1, with 12 bases fitting TRBD2. With 6 bases clipped from V and 6 bases from J, the junction kept 9 bases outside the gene matches. CDR3 length: 16 residues. The germline gives CDR1 LNHDA, CDR2 SQIVND (reference sequence). CDR3 sequence: CASSALAGGDRNEQFF. In DNA, the CDR3 is TGTGCCAGTAGCGCTCTAGCGGGAGGGGATCGCAATGAGCAGTTCTTC.

V gene TRBV3-1 (or the pseudogene TRBV3-2) combines with J gene TRBJ1-2; unclear D gene. This CDR3 is 13 amino acids long. CDR1 and CDR2 (germline): LGHDT, YNNKEL (reference sequence). The V end was cut by 1 base, the J end by 8 bases, with 11 bases between. The CDR3 sequence: CASSQGGGFGYTF. The CDR3 DNA sequence: TGTGCCAGCAGCCAAGGAGGTGGGTTCGGCTACACCTTC.

V is TRBV19 and J is TRBJ2-3; tentatively, D is TRBD1 (6 bases). Trimming removed 3 bases at V and 2 bases at J, with 9 bases between. Germline-derived CDR1 and CDR2 are LNHDA and SQIVND (reference sequence). The CDR3 is 14 amino acids. The CDR3 loop is CASSIGGYTDTQYF. For the CDR3, the DNA is TGTGCCAGTAGTATTGGGGGCTACACAGATACGCAGTATTTT. Drawing the rest from reference TRBV19 and TRBJ2-3, the complete variable domain is DGGITQSPKYLFRKEGQNVTLSCEQNLNHDAMYWYRQDPGQGLRLIYYSQIVNDFQKGDIAEGYSVSREKKESFPLTVTSAQKNPTAFYLCASSIGGYTDTQYFGPGTRLTVL.

V usage is TRBV9 and J usage is TRBJ1-1; no clear D gene. The germline V gene has CDR1 SGDLS and CDR2 YYNGEE. The CDR3 spans 13 residues. V dropped 5 bases and J dropped 4 bases, with 12 bases sitting between them. CDR3 sequence: CASREEGGTEAFF. DNA of the CDR3: TGTGCCAGCAGGGAAGAGGGTGGCACTGAAGCTTTCTTT.

The rearrangement joins TRBV24-1 to TRBJ2-1; D remains unclear. Germline V gives CDR1 KGHDR, CDR2 SFDVKD. Trimming cost V 9 bases and J 9 bases, with 23 bases left between them. The CDR3 loop spans 15 amino acids. Written as DNA, the CDR3 is TGTGCCACCGCGGAGTCGCCTGGCGTAGCCATTGAGCAGTTCTTC. This sequence encodes CATAESPGVAIEQFF.

The chain couples TRBV7-2 to TRBJ1-2; no clear D. The CDR3 spans 10 residues. V gave up 8 bases and J gave up 2 bases, with 3 bases separating them. CDR1 is SGHTA, CDR2 FQGNSA, per germline. CDR3 DNA sequence: TGTGCCAGCGCGAACTATGGCTACACCTTC. This translates into CASANYGYTF.

The chain has TRBV19 and TRBJ1-1, with D unresolved. V was pared by 0 bases and J by 8 bases, with 7 bases between. This CDR3 has 12 amino acids. From germline, CDR1 is LNHDA and CDR2 SQIVND (reference sequence). Written as DNA, the CDR3 is TGTGCCAGTAGTATAGATTCGGGGGAAGCTTTCTTT. This encodes CASSIDSGEAFF.

V gene TRBV7-2 combines with J gene TRBJ2-5, with TRBD2 matching over 8 bases. This CDR3 comprises 16 residues. V dropped 5 bases and J dropped 4; count of bases not matched to a gene: 12. Looked up from germline, CDR1 is SGHTA and CDR2 is FQGNSA. The CDR3 coding sequence is TGTGCCAGCAGCGCCCTCTCCGCGGGGGGAGGAGAGACCCAGTACTTC. It encodes CASSALSAGGGETQYF.

V usage is TRBV19 and J usage is TRBJ1-5; D gene unclear. The CDR3 sequence is 17 residues long. CDR1 is LNHDA and CDR2 is SQIVND in the germline V gene (reference sequence). The ends were cut back, 6 bases at V and 0 bases at J, with 18 bases in the middle. CDR3 sequence reads: CASRTLTGSFSNQPQHF. CDR3 bases: TGTGCCAGTAGGACTCTTACCGGGTCATTTAGCAATCAGCCCCAGCATTTT. The whole variable domain, remainder taken from reference TRBV19 and TRBJ1-5, is DGGITQSPKYLFRKEGQNVTLSCEQNLNHDAMYWYRQDPGQGLRLIYYSQIVNDFQKGDIAEGYSVSREKKESFPLTVTSAQKNPTAFYLCASRTLTGSFSNQPQHFGDGTRLSIL.